A single sample gave rise to the 11 T cell receptor beta chains below, sequenced in a study of T cell responses to AZD1222 COVID-19 vaccine (dated by TCRdb to the early 2020s). Per the publication, the time point label means: baseline before first vaccination. The library was made by the immunoSEQ multiplex PCR assay. TCRdb took this table from immuneACCESS and kept in-frame rearrangements with V and J called. Such tables lack part of the clones; where checked against another copy, unresolved V genes explain under half of the gap, and the rest is unexplained. This sample has around 72,000 clones in its table, and around nine tenths of those were observed once. The ten largest make up approximately 25% of the sample. The sample was peripheral blood, taken on day 0 of AZD1222 vaccination. The receptors were gathered from an adult in good health.

This clone came up once. V gene TRBV5-1 combines with J gene TRBJ1-3; the D is unclear. The CDR3 sequence is 15 residues long. From germline, CDR1 is SGHRS and CDR2 YFSETQ. The V end was cut by 4 bases, the J end by 4 bases, with 15 bases between. This CDR3 is CASSPAGSGGNTIYF. As DNA, the CDR3 is TGCGCCAGCAGCCCGGCGGGGTCCGGAGGAAACACCATATATTTT.

J is TRBJ2-5 and V is TRBV11-2, with D possibly being TRBD1 or TRBD2 (6 bases each). The CDR3 has 16 residues. Germline V gene data show CDR1 as SGHAT and CDR2 as FQNNGV. Trimming took 0 bases from V and 5 from J, leaving 16 bases between them. The CDR3 is CASSLDLGGSGETQYF. In DNA, the CDR3 is TGTGCCAGCAGCTTAGATCTGGGGGGCTCCGGGGAGACCCAGTACTTC.

The rearrangement links TRBV9 to TRBJ1-4; D unclear. This CDR3 has 15 residues. Trimming removed 5 bases from V and 3 bases from J, with 14 bases in between. Germline V CDR1 and CDR2: SGDLS, YYNGEE. The CDR3 spells CASSTLEGANEKLFF. CDR3 bases: TGTGCCAGCAGTACGTTGGAGGGAGCTAATGAAAAACTGTTTTTT.

In this sample, this clone turned up once. The V gene is TRBV5-1, the J gene TRBJ1-5; TRBD1 matches 7 bases. The germline V gene encodes CDR1 SGHRS and CDR2 YFSETQ. CDR3 length equals 15 residues. The ends lost 0 bases at V and 3 bases at J; junction bases unmatched: 3. For the CDR3, the DNA is TGCGCCAGCAGCTTGGGGGGGACAGCCAATCAGCCCCAGCATTTT. As protein: CASSLGGTANQPQHF. Using reference TRBV5-1 and TRBJ1-5 for the parts outside the CDR3, the full variable domain is KAGVTQTPRYLIKTRGQQVTLSCSPISGHRSVSWYQQTPGQGLQFLFEYFSETQRNKGNFPGRFSGRQFSNSRSEMNVSTLELGDSALYLCASSLGGTANQPQHFGDGTRLSIL.

The CDR3 DNA follows: TGTGCCAGCAGTTTCGCCGAGACAGGGTTGTATAGCAATCAGCCCCAGCATTTT. Translation gives CASSFAETGLYSNQPQHF. The gene calls are TRBV28 and TRBJ1-5, with TRBD1 matching over 7 bases. The CDR3 loop spans 18 amino acids. Germline V lookup: CDR1 MDHEN, CDR2 SYDVKM. J was trimmed by 0 bases and V by 3 bases; bases with no gene match: 11.

This chain connects TRBV19 to TRBJ1-5, with D perhaps matching TRBD1 (6 bases). CDR3 length: 16 residues. V dropped 7 bases and J dropped 3 bases, with 19 bases sitting between them. Germline CDR1 is LNHDA and CDR2 is SQIVND (reference sequence). The CDR3 reads CASKSQDSTPNQPQHF. CDR3 nucleotides: TGTGCCAGTAAGTCCCAGGACAGTACTCCCAATCAGCCCCAGCATTTT.

The rearrangement uses TRBV4-1 and TRBJ2-6, with D possibly matching TRBD2 (6 bases). The germline V and J ends were trimmed by 0 bases and 2 bases, with 14 bases remaining between them. There are 18 residues in the CDR3. CDR1 MGHRA and CDR2 YSYEKL come from the germline V gene. CDR3 amino acids: CASSQDYKGLTGANVLTF. For the CDR3, the DNA is TGCGCCAGCAGCCAAGATTATAAGGGACTCACTGGGGCCAACGTCCTGACTTTC.

This rearrangement joins TRBV30 to TRBJ2-6, with D possibly matching TRBD2 (5 bases). The CDR3 spans 13 residues. Germline lookup yields CDR1 GTSNPN and CDR2 SVGIG (reference sequence). Deletions cut 2 bases from V and 8 bases from J, with 10 bases between. CDR3 DNA sequence: TGTGCCTGGAGTATCGGGATCTCCAACGTCCTGACTTTC. It yields the protein CAWSIGISNVLTF.

This clone turned up a few times. The chain recombines TRBV5-1 with TRBJ1-1; D is possibly TRBD1 (6 bases). The length of the CDR3 is 13 residues. Between the trimmed V and J ends, which lost 1 base and 6 bases, there was a span of 10 bases. CDR1 SGHRS and CDR2 YFSETQ come from the germline V gene. Here the CDR3 DNA reads TGCGCCAGCAGCTTGTTGACAGGCCCTGAAGCTTTCTTT. This sequence encodes CASSLLTGPEAFF.

This clone was seen only once. The rearrangement joins TRBV5-6 to TRBJ1-2, with a tentative D call TRBD1 (6 bases). The germline CDR1 and CDR2 sequences are SGHDT and YYEEEE. The CDR3 sequence is 19 residues long. Trimming removed 4 bases from V and 4 bases from J, with 29 bases in between. CDR3 DNA: TGTGCCAGCAGCCAAACTTTAATAGGGGGGGCCCACCCTTCCTATGGCTACACCTTC. Its translation is CASSQTLIGGAHPSYGYTF.

The V gene is TRBV16, the J gene TRBJ2-2; D gene ambiguous. The CDR3 sequence is 13 residues long. In germline, CDR1 is KGHSY, CDR2 FQNENV. V was cut by 0 bases and J by 6 bases, with 5 bases left in between. Here the CDR3 reads CASSQSGSGELFF. The CDR3 nucleotides are TGTGCCAGCAGCCAATCAGGGTCCGGGGAGCTGTTTTTT.